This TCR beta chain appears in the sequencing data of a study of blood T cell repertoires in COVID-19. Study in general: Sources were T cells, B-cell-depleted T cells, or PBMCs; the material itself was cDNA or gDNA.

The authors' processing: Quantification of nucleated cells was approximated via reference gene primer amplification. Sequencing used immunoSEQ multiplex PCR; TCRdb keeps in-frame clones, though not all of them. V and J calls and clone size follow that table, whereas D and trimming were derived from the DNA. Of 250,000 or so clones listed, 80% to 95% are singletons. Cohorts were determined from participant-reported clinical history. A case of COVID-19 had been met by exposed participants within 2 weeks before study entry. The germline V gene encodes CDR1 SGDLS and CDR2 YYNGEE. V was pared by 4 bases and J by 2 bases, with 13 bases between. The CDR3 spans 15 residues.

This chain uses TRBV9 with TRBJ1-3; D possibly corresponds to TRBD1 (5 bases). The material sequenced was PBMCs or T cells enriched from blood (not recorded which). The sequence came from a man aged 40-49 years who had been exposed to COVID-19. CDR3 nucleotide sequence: TGTGCCAGCAGCTTGGGGCAGAACCCTGGAAACACCATATATTTT. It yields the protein CASSLGQNPGNTIYF.